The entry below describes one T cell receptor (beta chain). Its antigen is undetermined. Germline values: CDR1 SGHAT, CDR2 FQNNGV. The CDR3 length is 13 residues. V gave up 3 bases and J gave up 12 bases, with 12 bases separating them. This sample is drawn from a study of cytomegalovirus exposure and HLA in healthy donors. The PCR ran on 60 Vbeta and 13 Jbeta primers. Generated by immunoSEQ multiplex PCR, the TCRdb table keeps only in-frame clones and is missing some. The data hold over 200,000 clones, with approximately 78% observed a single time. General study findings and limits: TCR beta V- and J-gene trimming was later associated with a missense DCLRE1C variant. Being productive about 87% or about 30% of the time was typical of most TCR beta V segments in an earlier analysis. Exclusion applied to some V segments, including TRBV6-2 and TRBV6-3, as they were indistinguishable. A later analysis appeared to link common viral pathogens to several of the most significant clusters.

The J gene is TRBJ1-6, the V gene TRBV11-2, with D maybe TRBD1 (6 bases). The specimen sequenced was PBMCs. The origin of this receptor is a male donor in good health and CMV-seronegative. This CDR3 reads CASSLNRELPLHF. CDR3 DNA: TGTGCCAGCAGCTTGAACAGGGAATTACCCCTCCACTTT.